This T cell receptor (beta chain) was obtained from a study of metastatic and nonmetastatic thyroid tumors. Study context: For malignant and benign thyroid patients, tumor or nodule tissue and blood were the sources whose repertoires were compared.

Concerning this clone itself: Its antigen is still unknown.

Germline V gene sequence: CDR1 DFQATT, CDR2 SNEGSKA (reference sequence). V shed 3 bases and J shed 3 bases, with 9 bases lying between them. This CDR3 is built from 12 residues. Overall study findings and caveats: It was reportedly found that TCR beta diversity was significantly higher in malignant thyroid tumors than in benign nodules, a difference seen in both blood and tumor samples.

In the original processing: CDR3 differences across clinicopathological groups were used to build a distant-metastasis classifier for papillary thyroid cancer. MiXCR reprocessed the PCR reads for TCRdb. These V and J calls rely on TCRdb rather than the paper's analysis. The sample shows approximately 25,000 clones, roughly 24% of them seen only once. All patients reached thyroid surgery having received no treatment beforehand. This chain joins TRBV20-1 and TRBJ2-7; D is unresolved. Sequencing was done on a sample of blood. The receptor comes from a male donor with papillary thyroid cancer or a benign thyroid nodule (not recorded which). Some clones in this sample may be carry-over from other donors' samples. Here the CDR3 reads CSARFLRYEQYF. Written as DNA, the CDR3 is TGCAGTGCTAGGTTCTTACGCTACGAGCAGTACTTC.